These T cell receptor beta chains were read from a single sample in a study of blood T cell repertoires in COVID-19. Assay: immunoSEQ multiplex PCR; the TCRdb copy retains only in-frame clones and omits some. Of around 250,000 clones detected, over 70% appear once; the ten largest clones hold approximately 5.4%. Material: peripheral blood. These receptors were collected from a man older than 75 with acute or convalescent COVID-19. Both conserved end residues are trimmed from each CDR3.

j_call | v_call | cdr3_aa
TRBJ2-1 | TRBV20-1 | SASLGANYYNEQF
TRBJ2-7 | TRBV4-1 | ASSPGQGYAGEQY
TRBJ1-6 | TRBV6-1 | ASSEAGLNSPLH
TRBJ2-1 | TRBV6-4 | ASSVLAGALEQF
TRBJ1-1 | TRBV7-2 | ASSLGNGGQRNTEAF
TRBJ2-2 | TRBV9 | ASSMSGGNTGELF
TRBJ2-1 | TRBV10-2 | ASRSEGGPHNEQF
TRBJ2-7 | TRBV5-1 | ASSLASGIYEQY
TRBJ2-2 | TRBV3-1/TRBV3-2 | ASSQVRTSGRRNTGELF
TRBJ2-7 | TRBV7-8 | ASSSGQVFYEQY
TRBJ2-5 | TRBV5-1 | ASGASGYEETQY
TRBJ2-3 | TRBV30 | AWGPPGLARTQY
TRBJ2-7 | TRBV11-2 | ASSLRRGTEQY
TRBJ2-1 | TRBV27 | ASSLRGFHEQF
TRBJ2-2 | TRBV5-1 | ASSPRTVPTPNTGELF
TRBJ1-5 | TRBV28 | ASSLSGRTQPQH
TRBJ2-3 | TRBV5-8 | ASSGGLVWSTDTQY
TRBJ2-2 | TRBV25-1 | ASSKIGDRGVGTGELF
TRBJ1-1 | TRBV6-5 | ASRRTGGENTEAF
TRBJ2-3 | TRBV12-2 | ASQRGPLKEDTQY
TRBJ1-1 | TRBV7-6 | ASSLGTGPTNTEAF
TRBJ1-5 | TRBV15 | ATSRELGGRNQPQH
TRBJ2-1 | TRBV7-2 | ASSSDYSYNEQF
TRBJ2-5 | TRBV4-2 | ASSQVRGNAETQY
TRBJ2-5 | TRBV5-1 | ASSSVGGSSETQY
TRBJ2-2 | TRBV28 | ASSLSRPGGTGELF
TRBJ1-1 | TRBV10-3 | AISDGARGTRDTEAF
TRBJ1-2 | TRBV19 | ASKKNGHYGYT
TRBJ1-1 | TRBV5-1 | ASSAQDRGYTEAF
TRBJ2-3 | TRBV2 | ASSRLQGLAGSTDTQY
TRBJ1-1 | TRBV27 | ASSLSPTFGDEAF
TRBJ1-2 | TRBV11-2 | ASSPGTGAGYT
TRBJ2-7 | TRBV19 | ASSQGPPYEQY
TRBJ2-4 | TRBV10-2 | ASSESRGRNIQY
TRBJ2-2 | TRBV27 | ASSTISGGELF
TRBJ1-1 | TRBV5-1 | ASSITTGARAF
TRBJ1-3 | TRBV5-1 | ASSPSPGNTIY
TRBJ1-2 | TRBV12-3/TRBV12-4 | ASSFTQGYGYT
TRBJ2-5 | TRBV19 | ASSIDLLAATWKTQY
TRBJ1-2 | TRBV19 | ASSRSDREKNYGYT
TRBJ2-7 | TRBV6-5 | ASSSDRGLYEQY